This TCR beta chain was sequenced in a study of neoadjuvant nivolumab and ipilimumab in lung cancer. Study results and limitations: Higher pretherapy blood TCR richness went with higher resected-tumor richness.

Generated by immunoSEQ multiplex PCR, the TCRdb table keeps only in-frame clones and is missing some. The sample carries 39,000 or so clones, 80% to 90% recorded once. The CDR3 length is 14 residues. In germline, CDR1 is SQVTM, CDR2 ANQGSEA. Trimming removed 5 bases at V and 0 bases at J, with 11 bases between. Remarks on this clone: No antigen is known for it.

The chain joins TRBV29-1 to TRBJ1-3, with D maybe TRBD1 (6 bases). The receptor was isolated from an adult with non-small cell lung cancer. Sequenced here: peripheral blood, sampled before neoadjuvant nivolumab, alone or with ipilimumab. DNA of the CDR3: TGCAGCGTTTCTACGGACAGCTCTGGAAACACCATATATTTT. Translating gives CSVSTDSSGNTIYF.